One and the same sample provided the 29 T cell receptor beta chains below, sequenced in a study of OX40 agonist ivuxolimab in advanced cancers. Profiled with immunoSEQ multiplex PCR; TCRdb holds only in-frame clones, not every one. The sample has tens of thousands of clones; about nine tenths are singletons. The sample in question was CD4+ or CD8+ T cells sorted from blood, obtained in a trial of the OX40 agonist ivuxolimab. The receptors come from an adult with an advanced solid tumor such as melanoma, head and neck, liver or kidney cancer.

This chain uses TRBV18 with TRBJ2-5, with D uncertain. Gene TRBJ2-7 matches the end of the DNA better, so the J call may be wrong. This CDR3 comprises 16 residues. Germline V lookup: CDR1 KGHSH, CDR2 LQKENI. CDR3 loop: CASSPPTSFSSYEQYF. CDR3 nucleotide sequence: TGTGCCAGCTCACCACCCACATCCTTTAGCTCCTACGAGCAGTACTTC.

The chain carries TRBV7-2 and TRBJ2-1; no reliable D call. Deletions cut 3 bases from V and 6 bases from J, with 6 bases between. The length of the CDR3 is 12 residues. In germline, CDR1 is SGHTA, CDR2 FQGNSA. In DNA, the CDR3 is TGTGCCAGCAGCTTTGTCCCCAATGAGCAGTTCTTC. Amino acid sequence: CASSFVPNEQFF.

The CDR3 spells CASSSHPDREFPTEQYF. CDR3 in DNA: TGCGCCAGCAGCTCCCACCCCGACAGGGAATTCCCTACAGAGCAGTACTTC. J is TRBJ2-7 and V is TRBV5-1; 7 bases are a match to TRBD1. Unmatched junction bases numbered 19, after V lost 3 bases and J lost 7 bases. The CDR3 consists of 17 residues. CDR1 SGHRS and CDR2 YFSETQ come from the germline V gene.

This sequence joins TRBV7-9 and TRBJ2-5, with 7 bases identical to TRBD1. The CDR3 has 15 residues. V gave up 5 bases and J gave up 0 bases; unmatched junction bases: 6. CDR1 is SEHNR, CDR2 FQNEAQ, per germline (reference sequence). This chain's CDR3 is CASSHKGQYQETQYF. Written as DNA, the CDR3 is TGTGCCAGCAGCCATAAGGGACAGTACCAAGAGACCCAGTACTTC.

The chain is built from TRBV6-7 and TRBJ2-1; no clear D gene. TRBV6-7 is identified as an open reading frame with a role that is uncertain. V lost 2 bases to trimming and J lost 9 bases, with 17 bases between them. CDR3 size: 15 residues. The CDR3: CASSYPTCGFSEQFF. In DNA, the CDR3 is TGTGCCAGCAGTTACCCAACTTGTGGGTTTAGTGAGCAGTTCTTC.

Concerning this clone itself: This CDR3 is also generated by other DNA sequences in the sample. The gene calls are TRBV5-1 and TRBJ2-2; TRBD1 is a possible D gene (5 bases). The V end was cut by 0 bases, the J end by 0 bases, with 6 bases between. CDR1 SGHRS and CDR2 YFSETQ come from the germline V gene. CDR3 length: 15 amino acids. CDR3 DNA sequence: TGCGCCAGCAGCTTGGGCAGGGCGAACACCGGGGAGCTGTTTTTT. It encodes CASSLGRANTGELFF.

The chain uses TRBV7-2 and TRBJ1-5; TRBD1 is a possible D gene (5 bases). Germline CDR1 SGHTA, CDR2 FQGNSA. The CDR3 sequence is 13 residues long. The V end was cut by 1 base, the J end by 6 bases, with 7 bases between. In DNA form, the CDR3 reads TGTGCCAGCAGCTTAGAGGGGTTTCAGCCCCAGCATTTT. This gives the protein CASSLEGFQPQHF.

This chain joins TRBV10-3 and TRBJ2-2, with D possibly being TRBD1 or TRBD2 (6 bases each). CDR1 is ENHRY, CDR2 SYGVKD, per germline. CDR3 length equals 13 residues. Between the trimmed V and J ends, which lost 8 bases and 2 bases, there was a span of 9 bases. DNA for the CDR3: TGTGCCATCGCGGGGACAAACACCGGGGAGCTGTTTTTT. It yields the protein CAIAGTNTGELFF.

The V gene is TRBV5-6, the J gene TRBJ1-3; D remains unclear. The germline V and J ends were trimmed by 4 bases and 0 bases, with 14 bases remaining between them. This CDR3 comprises 16 residues. Germline V lookup: CDR1 SGHDT, CDR2 YYEEEE. The CDR3 spells CASSSPGVSSGNTIYF. Here the CDR3 DNA reads TGTGCCAGCAGCAGCCCTGGCGTTAGCTCTGGAAACACCATATATTTT. Supplemented by reference TRBV5-6 and TRBJ1-3, the full variable domain reads DAGVTQSPTHLIKTRGQQVTLRCSPKSGHDTVSWYQQALGQGPQFIFQYYEEEERQRGNFPDRFSGHQFPNYSSELNVNALLLGDSALYLCASSSPGVSSGNTIYFGEGSWLTVV.

V and J are TRBV7-2 and TRBJ1-1; the D is unclear. This CDR3 comprises 14 residues. The germline gives CDR1 SGHTA, CDR2 FQGNSA. Trimming took off 1 base at V and 0 bases at J, with 6 bases between the two ends. CDR3 amino acids: CASSLGTVNTEAFF. CDR3 in DNA: TGTGCCAGCAGCTTAGGGACGGTGAACACTGAAGCTTTCTTT.

The CDR3 sequence is CASSSGTGGETQYF. The CDR3 coding sequence is TGTGCCAGCAGTTCCGGGACAGGGGGAGAGACCCAGTACTTC. The chain couples TRBV6-5 to TRBJ2-5, with 11 bases that match TRBD1. Germline loops: CDR1 MNHEY, CDR2 SVGAGI. V gave up 4 bases and J gave up 4 bases; unmatched junction bases: 2. The CDR3 runs 14 residues.

J is TRBJ2-1 and V is TRBV5-5; 8 nucleotides agree with TRBD2. The germline gives CDR1 SGHKS, CDR2 YYEKEE (reference sequence). V gave up 4 bases and J gave up 5 bases; unmatched junction bases: 8. The CDR3 totals 15 residues. The CDR3 loop is CASSPGLGYNNEQFF. Here the CDR3 DNA reads TGTGCCAGCAGCCCGGGACTAGGGTATAACAATGAGCAGTTCTTC.

The DNA for the CDR3 is TGTGCCAGTTTGGGGACACCGAACACTGAAGCTTTCTTT. Its translation: CASLGTPNTEAFF. The chain combines TRBV19 with TRBJ1-1; the D gene is possibly TRBD1 (6 bases). Germline V gives CDR1 LNHDA, CDR2 SQIVND (reference sequence). V lost 8 bases and J lost 1, with 11 bases in between. The CDR3 is made up of 13 amino acids. The full variable domain, its missing parts supplied by reference TRBV19 and TRBJ1-1, is DGGITQSPKYLFRKEGQNVTLSCEQNLNHDAMYWYRQDPGQGLRLIYYSQIVNDFQKGDIAEGYSVSREKKESFPLTVTSAQKNPTAFYLCASLGTPNTEAFFGQGTRLTVV.

The rearrangement links TRBV28 to TRBJ2-1, with 13 positions matching TRBD2. This CDR3 region has 15 residues. V was pared by 7 bases and J by 8 bases, with 8 bases of the junction left unmatched. In germline, CDR1 is MDHEN, CDR2 SYDVKM. This chain's CDR3 is CASNSRGLAGDEQFF. The CDR3 bases are TGTGCCAGCAACTCCCGCGGACTAGCGGGAGATGAGCAGTTCTTC.

The J gene is TRBJ2-7, the V gene TRBV27; 9 bases are a match to TRBD2. Trimming cost V 2 bases and J 5 bases; bases outside gene matches: 16. Germline V gives CDR1 MNHEY, CDR2 SMNVEV (reference sequence). The CDR3 has 18 amino acids. CDR3 nucleotide sequence: TGTGCCAGCAGTTTAAACCCCCCCTTAGCGGGAGTGCCCCACGAGCAGTACTTC. As protein: CASSLNPPLAGVPHEQYF.

This chain connects TRBV7-6 to TRBJ1-5; D possibly corresponds to TRBD1 (6 bases). Germline V gene lookup returns CDR1 SGHVS and CDR2 FNYEAQ. The CDR3 totals 14 residues. Between the trimmed V and J ends, which lost 4 bases and 6 bases, there was a span of 13 bases. The DNA for the CDR3 is TGTGCCAGCAGCTCGAGGGGGACGGGTCAGCCCCAGCATTTT. Translated, it gives CASSSRGTGQPQHF.

This clone was seen only once. The rearrangement uses TRBV11-2 and TRBJ1-4, with D possibly being TRBD1 (5 bases). The CDR3 covers 12 residues. Germline V gene sequence: CDR1 SGHAT, CDR2 FQNNGV. V dropped 5 bases and J dropped 7 bases, with 8 bases sitting between them. In nucleotides, the CDR3 is TGTGCCAGCAGCCGACAGACTGAAAAACTGTTTTTT. It yields the protein CASSRQTEKLFF.

This chain joins TRBV30 and TRBJ1-1; 8 bases are a match to TRBD1. With 3 bases clipped from V and 5 bases from J, the junction kept 2 bases outside the gene matches. Germline CDR1 reads GTSNPN; CDR2 reads SVGIG (reference sequence). This CDR3 is built from 12 residues. The CDR3 coding sequence is TGTGCCTGGAGGGACAGGGTGACTGAAGCTTTCTTT. Protein product: CAWRDRVTEAFF.

The V call is TRBV6-1, the J call TRBJ2-7, with TRBD2 as a possible D gene (5 bases). Trimming took 6 bases from V and 1 from J, leaving 16 bases between them. Germline V gene data show CDR1 as MNHNS and CDR2 as SASEGT. The CDR3 extends over 15 amino acids. In DNA form, the CDR3 reads TGTGCCAGCAGCGGACTCCAACTTGGGTCCTACGAGCAGTACTTC. Residues: CASSGLQLGSYEQYF.

The chain uses TRBV11-3 and TRBJ1-2, with D tentatively TRBD1 (6 bases). Germline lookup yields CDR1 SGHNT and CDR2 YENEEA. The CDR3 length is 13 residues. Trimming stripped 5 bases from V and 6 bases from J, with 13 bases between. The CDR3 sequence is CASSPTGPNGYTF. Written as DNA, the CDR3 is TGTGCCAGCAGCCCCACAGGGCCGAATGGCTACACCTTC.

V is TRBV29-1 and J is TRBJ2-7; 10 bases are a match to TRBD2. V shed 7 bases, J shed 6 bases, and the junction held 9 bases outside the gene matches. The CDR3 consists of 13 residues. Germline assignment: CDR1 SQVTM and CDR2 ANQGSEA. The CDR3 bases are TGCAGCGCACGGACTAGCGGACAGGGCGAGCAGTACTTC. Translated: CSARTSGQGEQYF.

The genes are TRBV7-6 and TRBJ2-2; perhaps TRBD1 as D (6 bases). The CDR3 totals 16 residues. The V gene lost 1 base and the J gene lost 2 bases, with 11 bases spanning the gap. Germline V gives CDR1 SGHVS, CDR2 FNYEAQ. The DNA of the CDR3 is TGTGCCAGCAGCTTAGGACAGGCCGGAAACACCGGGGAGCTGTTTTTT. It codes for CASSLGQAGNTGELFF.

A note on this clone: An end of the junction differs from the germline gene, which may be a read error. This chain connects TRBV4-1 to TRBJ1-4; a weak D match, TRBD1 (6 bases). CDR1 and CDR2 from the germline V gene are MGHRA and YSYEKL. The CDR3 has 14 residues. The chain's CDR3 is CASNQDDRNEKLFF. The CDR3 DNA follows: TGCGCCAGCAACCAAGACGACAGGAATGAAAAACTGTTTTTT.

The chain employs TRBV5-1 and TRBJ2-3; 15 bases line up with TRBD2. The CDR3 has 18 residues. Germline V gives CDR1 SGHRS, CDR2 YFSETQ. V trimming: 4 bases; J trimming: 4 bases; junction bases outside the gene matches: 10. The CDR3 loop reads CASSAGLAGGPKADTQYF. In DNA, the CDR3 is TGCGCCAGCAGCGCTGGACTAGCGGGAGGGCCAAAGGCAGATACGCAGTATTTT.

The chain recombines TRBV5-8 with TRBJ1-2; 9 bases agree with TRBD1. With 1 base clipped from V and 8 bases from J, the junction kept 6 bases outside the gene matches. The CDR3 length is 14 residues. Germline assignment: CDR1 SGHTS and CDR2 YDEGEE. CDR3 sequence reads: CASSLNRGPAGYTF. DNA of the CDR3: TGTGCCAGCAGCTTGAACAGGGGGCCGGCGGGCTACACCTTC.

This clone has a single count. Other nucleotide sequences in the sample specify the same CDR3. This sequence joins TRBV18 and TRBJ1-4; D remains unclear. Trimming cost V 3 bases and J 8 bases, with 16 bases left between them. This CDR3 is 15 amino acids long. Germline V gene sequence: CDR1 KGHSH, CDR2 LQKENI. The CDR3 loop is CASSPNKGSSEKLFF. The CDR3 DNA reads as TGTGCCAGCTCACCCAACAAGGGATCTAGCGAAAAACTGTTTTTT.

The chain recombines TRBV11-2 with TRBJ1-5; D is ambiguous. Trimming took off 2 bases at V and 6 bases at J, with 5 bases between the two ends. CDR1 is SGHAT and CDR2 is FQNNGV in the germline V gene. The CDR3 length is 12 residues. The CDR3 region has the DNA TGTGCCAGCAGCTTAAATGGTCAGCCCCAGCATTTT. This sequence encodes CASSLNGQPQHF.

The rearrangement uses TRBV7-5 and TRBJ2-1. TRBV7-5 has pseudogene status. The CDR3 has 14 residues. CDR3 bases: TGTGTCAGAAGCTTATTAGGTGGTCTGAATGAGCAGTTCTTC. This sequence encodes CVRSLLGGLNEQFF.

The chain links TRBV9 to TRBJ2-1; tentatively, D is TRBD2 (5 bases). Germline CDR1 and CDR2: SGDLS and YYNGEE. CDR3 size: 14 residues. V was clipped by 1 base and J by 9 bases, with 14 bases between them. The CDR3 sequence is CASSVNLLETEQFF. The CDR3 DNA reads as TGTGCCAGCAGCGTAAACTTACTAGAAACTGAGCAGTTCTTC.